These 19 T cell receptor beta chains were all obtained from the same sample, sequenced in a study of blood T cells in healthy people across ages. Primed by a sample-barcoded 5' primer and a J-beta primer mix, a second PCR proceeded for roughly 6 to 12 cycles. Each CDR3 protein gets one entry after TCRdb re-called the 5' RACE reads with MiXCR. The data hold some 710,000 distinct CDR3 sequences, with about 46% observed a single time. The source material was blood. The receptor source for this set is a man at least 80 years old in good health.

Note on this clonotype: A much larger clone differs from this one at a single base, so this may be a read error. The chain carries TRBV5-1 and TRBJ2-5; D call uncertain. The CDR3 spans 15 residues. The germline CDR1 and CDR2 sequences are SGHRS and YFSETQ. V was trimmed by 4 bases and J by 3 bases, leaving 16 bases between them. Here the CDR3 DNA reads TGCGCCAGCAGCGGAGCCGTGGCAGCCGAAGAGACCCAGTACTTC. It is translated as CASSGAVAAEETQYF.

This clonotype came up a few times. This chain uses TRBV4-2 with TRBJ2-4, with D possibly TRBD1 on 6 matching bases. The DNA end favors TRBJ2-7, so the J call may be wrong. Germline V gene data show CDR1 as LGHNA and CDR2 as YNFKEQ. The CDR3 extends over 13 amino acids. This chain's CDR3 is CASSFRDNYEQYF. CDR3 in DNA: TGTGCCAGCAGCTTCCGGGACAACTACGAGCAGTACTTC.

The V and J genes are TRBV28 and TRBJ2-4; D is possibly TRBD2 (5 bases). The J call may not be correct, given that the DNA end is closer to TRBJ2-5. CDR3 length: 13 amino acids. Germline CDR1 MDHEN, CDR2 SYDVKM. The CDR3 sequence: CASTRGFGETQYF. The CDR3 DNA follows: TGTGCCAGCACTAGAGGGTTCGGGGAGACCCAGTACTTC.

About this clonotype: A much larger clone lies one base from this, so it may be a read error. CDR3 residues: CASRGLQGTQYF. The DNA for the CDR3 is TGTGCCAGCAGGGGACTCCAAGGGACCCAGTACTTC. The chain combines TRBV28 with TRBJ2-5; possible D gene TRBD2, 6 bases. Germline CDR1 reads MDHEN; CDR2 reads SYDVKM. The CDR3 extends over 12 amino acids.

V and J are TRBV12-3 or TRBV12-4 and TRBJ2-2; D gene ambiguous. CDR3 length: 16 residues. V lost 3 bases to trimming and J lost 0 bases, with 11 bases between them. The CDR3 sequence: CASSLPGLTNTGELFF. CDR3 DNA: TGTGCCAGCAGTTTGCCGGGCCTCACGAACACCGGGGAGCTGTTTTTT.

The chain carries TRBV12-3 or TRBV12-4 and TRBJ2-1, with 9 nucleotides matching TRBD2. The CDR3 spans 15 residues. The V and J ends lost 6 bases and 2 bases, in that order; junction bases with no gene match: 5. CDR3 DNA sequence: TGTGCCAGCAGCCGCGGGAGGGAGCCCTACAATGAGCAGTTCTTC. Translation gives CASSRGREPYNEQFF.

This clonotype was picked up a small number of times. This chain connects TRBV6-5 to TRBJ2-1, with 7 bases matching TRBD1. The CDR3 extends over 13 amino acids. With V trimmed by 5 bases and J by 8 bases, 6 bases remained unmatched. Germline loops: CDR1 MNHEY, CDR2 SVGAGI. DNA for the CDR3: TGTGCCAGCAGTCGACAGGGCTCCGATGAGCAGTTCTTC. This encodes CASSRQGSDEQFF.

CDR3 in DNA: TGTGCCAGCAGCCCGCCCGAACTAGCGGTCACAGATACGCAGTATTTT. Its protein is CASSPPELAVTDTQYF. The chain carries TRBV7-8 and TRBJ2-3, with 8 bases aligning to TRBD2. The CDR3 consists of 16 residues. J lost 2 bases, V lost 5 bases, and 9 bases had no gene match. Per the germline V gene, CDR1 is SGHVS and CDR2 is FQNEAQ.

In this sample, this clonotype turned up a few times. The chain recombines TRBV7-2 with TRBJ2-1; D is undetermined. CDR3 length: 15 amino acids. The ends were cut back, 7 bases at V and 10 bases at J, with 23 bases in the middle. In germline, CDR1 is SGHTA, CDR2 FQGNSA. The CDR3 DNA sequence: TGTGCCAGCATTTTAAACCCCGCTAGGTTTGGGGAGCAGTTCTTC. Protein product: CASILNPARFGEQFF.

The J gene is TRBJ2-3, the V gene TRBV7-8; 12 positions match TRBD2. The CDR3 runs 17 residues. Germline-derived CDR1 and CDR2 are SGHVS and FQNEAQ. V shed 0 bases, J shed 2 bases, and the junction held 3 bases outside the gene matches. CDR3 sequence reads: CASSLAGTSGLTDTQYF. As DNA, the CDR3 is TGTGCCAGCAGCTTAGCTGGGACTAGCGGGCTCACAGATACGCAGTATTTT.

The chain links TRBV3-1 to TRBJ2-1; D possibly corresponds to TRBD2 (5 bases). Germline loops: CDR1 LGHDT, CDR2 YNNKEL (reference sequence). The CDR3 totals 15 residues. V lost 4 bases and J 9 bases, leaving 19 bases between the germline ends. The CDR3 is CASSPARLGEAEQFF. The CDR3 nucleotides read TGTGCCAGCAGCCCCGCTCGGCTGGGAGAGGCTGAGCAGTTCTTC.

V usage is TRBV14 and J usage is TRBJ1-1; D uncertain. Germline V lookup: CDR1 SGHDN, CDR2 FVKESK. V was pared by 0 bases and J by 7 bases, with 18 bases between. The CDR3 sequence is 16 residues long. The CDR3 region has the DNA TGTGCCAGCAGCCAAGAGAAGGCCTCCCAATACTTTGAAGCTTTCTTT. Amino acid sequence: CASSQEKASQYFEAFF. The variable domain in full, completed from reference TRBV14 and TRBJ1-1, reads EAGVTQFPSHSVIEKGQTVTLRCDPISGHDNLYWYRRVMGKEIKFLLHFVKESKQDESGMPNNRFLAERTGGTYSTLKVQPAELEDSGVYFCASSQEKASQYFEAFFGQGTRLTVV.

V and J are TRBV19 and TRBJ2-1; 8 bases align to TRBD2. This CDR3 contains 14 residues. V was pared by 9 bases and J by 6 bases, with 10 bases of the junction left unmatched. Germline V gene sequence: CDR1 LNHDA, CDR2 SQIVND (reference sequence). CDR3 region: CASSLREGRNEQFF. The CDR3 bases are TGTGCCAGCTCTCTTCGGGAGGGCCGCAATGAGCAGTTCTTC.

The CDR3 is CSVDTGQGREQYF. CDR3 nucleotides: TGCAGCGTGGATACGGGACAGGGGAGGGAGCAGTACTTC. The J gene is TRBJ2-7, the V gene TRBV29-1; 10 nucleotides match TRBD1. This CDR3 has 13 amino acids. V shed 6 bases and J 7 bases; nucleotides not matched to a gene: 9. Germline V gene data show CDR1 as SQVTM and CDR2 as ANQGSEA.

This clonotype was recorded many times. The J gene is TRBJ2-3, the V gene TRBV5-1; a weak D match, TRBD2 (5 bases). From germline, CDR1 is SGHRS and CDR2 YFSETQ. The CDR3 contains 16 residues. V gave up 1 base and J gave up 6 bases, with 18 bases separating them. The CDR3 DNA is TGCGCCAGCAGCTTGCGTCCTGGCAAACTAGTGGATACGCAGTATTTT. Protein product: CASSLRPGKLVDTQYF.

The chain has TRBV9 and TRBJ2-1, with 7 nucleotides matching TRBD2. The germline gives CDR1 SGDLS, CDR2 YYNGEE. The V and J ends lost 1 base and 7 bases, in that order; junction bases with no gene match: 8. The CDR3 length is 15 residues. CDR3 bases: TGTGCCAGCAGCGTATTCGGGAGGAGGGGTAATGAGCAGTTCTTC. The encoded protein is CASSVFGRRGNEQFF.

Details on this clonotype: Sequence at one end of the junction differs from germline and may be a read error. The V and J genes are TRBV7-9 and TRBJ2-3, with TRBD2 as a possible D gene (6 bases). This CDR3 has 16 amino acids. Germline CDR1 and CDR2: SEHNR and FQNEAQ (reference sequence). The CDR3 bases are TGTGCCAGCAGCTTTCCCGGCGGGGCTAGCACAGATACGCAGTATTTC. Translated, it gives CASSFPGGASTDTQYF.

The chain joins TRBV28 to TRBJ2-1; TRBD2 matches 8 bases. The V gene end was trimmed by 6 bases and the J gene end by 9 bases; junction bases not matched to a gene: 10. This CDR3 has 14 amino acids. Germline CDR1 is MDHEN and CDR2 is SYDVKM. The CDR3 sequence is CASSLGERELEQFF. As DNA, the CDR3 is TGTGCCAGCAGCCTGGGGGAGCGGGAGCTTGAGCAGTTCTTC.

The chain combines TRBV7-2 with TRBJ2-3; possibly TRBD2 for D (5 bases). From germline, CDR1 is SGHTA and CDR2 FQGNSA. The ends were cut back, 1 base at V and 1 base at J, with 9 bases in the middle. The CDR3 runs to 15 residues. The CDR3 spells CASSLVWGGTDTQYF. The DNA of the CDR3 is TGTGCCAGCAGCTTAGTCTGGGGAGGCACAGATACGCAGTATTTT.